This T cell receptor beta chain was captured by sequencing in a study of Ad26.COV2.S vaccination and SARS-CoV-2 variants. Treatment in this sample: about 20 received Ad26.COV2.S at low or high dose, single or two shots; roughly five received placebo; per-sample allocation not given. Collection of samples fell on day 63 after the first vaccine or placebo injection. The CDR3 loop spans 13 amino acids. The ends lost 5 bases at V and 7 bases at J; junction bases unmatched: 7. Assay: immunoSEQ multiplex PCR; the TCRdb copy retains only in-frame clones and omits some. Found here are approximately 500,000 clones, approximately 88% of them singletons; the top ten hold 9.5% to 15%.

This clonotype originated in a person aged 18 to 65 who received the Ad26.COV2.S COVID-19 vaccine or a placebo. This chain joins TRBV12-3 or TRBV12-4 and TRBJ1-2; 7 positions match TRBD1. Source: peripheral blood, taken in a trial of Ad26.COV2.S vaccine versus placebo. The CDR3 here is CASSQGGGGGYTF. As DNA, the CDR3 is TGTGCCAGCAGTCAAGGGGGCGGAGGTGGCTACACCTTC.